Included here is one T cell receptor beta chain sequence, with context. The antigen remains undetermined. Libraries were prepared by immunoSEQ multiplex PCR; TCRdb keeps only in-frame clonotypes and omits some of them. The sample carries about 130,000 clones, around 92% recorded once. These data come from a study of T cell responses to AZD1222 COVID-19 vaccine. The wider study: Second doses that came at about 4 or about 12 weeks were put together.

CDR1 is MNHEY and CDR2 is SMNVEV in the germline V gene (reference sequence). With V trimmed by 2 bases and J by 0 bases, 4 bases remained unmatched. CDR3 length: 17 amino acids. Study conclusions and caveats: Along spike, vaccine-associated CD4 TCRs were found throughout, with dominance at 160-218 and 743-854. Donor demographics were predominantly white British with a female majority; clonal diversity may be underestimated. Epitopes outside B.1.351 and B.1.1.7 mutated regions reportedly drew nearly half of spike TCRs.

The sequence derives from an adult in good health. The source was peripheral blood, collected on day 0 of AZD1222 vaccination. V usage is TRBV27 and J usage is TRBJ2-1, with TRBD2 identical over 10 bases. The CDR3 region is CASSLLAGASSYNEQFF. Here the CDR3 DNA reads TGTGCCAGCAGTTTACTAGCGGGGGCGAGCTCCTACAATGAGCAGTTCTTC.